This TCR beta chain was sequenced for a study of blood T cell repertoires in COVID-19. Some clones are missing from TCRdb's copy, which holds only in-frame ones; the method was immunoSEQ multiplex PCR. The table has about 230,000 clones, roughly 82% seen once. V was cut by 6 bases and J by 7 bases, with 15 bases left in between. The CDR3 has 13 residues. The germline CDR1 and CDR2 sequences are SNHLY and FYNNEI. The chain combines TRBV2 with TRBJ1-1, with D perhaps TRBD1 (6 bases). The clonotype originates from a woman in her thirties or forties who had recovered from COVID-19. Source material: peripheral blood. CDR3: CASSPIRQDEAFF. The CDR3 DNA sequence: TGTGCCAGCAGCCCGATTCGACAGGATGAAGCTTTCTTT.